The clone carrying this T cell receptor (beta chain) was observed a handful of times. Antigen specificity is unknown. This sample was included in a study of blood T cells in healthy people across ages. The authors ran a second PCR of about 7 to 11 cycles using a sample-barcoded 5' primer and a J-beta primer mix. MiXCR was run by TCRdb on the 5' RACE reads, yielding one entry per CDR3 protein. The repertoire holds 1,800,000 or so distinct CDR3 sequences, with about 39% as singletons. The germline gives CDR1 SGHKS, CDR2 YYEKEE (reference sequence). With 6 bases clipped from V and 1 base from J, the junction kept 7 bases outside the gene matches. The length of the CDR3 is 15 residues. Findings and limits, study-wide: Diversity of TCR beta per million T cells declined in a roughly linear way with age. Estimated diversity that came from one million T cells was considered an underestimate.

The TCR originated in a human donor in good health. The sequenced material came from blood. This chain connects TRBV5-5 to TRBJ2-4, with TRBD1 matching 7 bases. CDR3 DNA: TGTGCCAGCAACGGCGGCAGGGGGGCCAAAAACATTCAGTACTTC. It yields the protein CASNGGRGAKNIQYF.